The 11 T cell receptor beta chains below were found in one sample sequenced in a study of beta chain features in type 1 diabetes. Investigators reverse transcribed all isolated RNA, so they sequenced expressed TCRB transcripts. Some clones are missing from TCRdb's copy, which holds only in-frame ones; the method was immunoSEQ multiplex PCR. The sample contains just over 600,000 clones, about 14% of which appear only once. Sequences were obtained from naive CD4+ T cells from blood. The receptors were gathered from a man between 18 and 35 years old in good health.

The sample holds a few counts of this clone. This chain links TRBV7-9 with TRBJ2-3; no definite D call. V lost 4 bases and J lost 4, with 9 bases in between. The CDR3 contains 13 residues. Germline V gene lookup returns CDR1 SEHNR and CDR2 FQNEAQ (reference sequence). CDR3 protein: CASSSTPADTQYF. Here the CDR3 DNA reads TGTGCCAGCAGCTCCACCCCAGCAGATACGCAGTATTTT.

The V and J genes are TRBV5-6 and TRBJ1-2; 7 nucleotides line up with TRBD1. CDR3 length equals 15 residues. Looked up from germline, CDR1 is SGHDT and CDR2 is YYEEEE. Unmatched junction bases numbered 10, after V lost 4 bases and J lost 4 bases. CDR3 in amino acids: CASSPYRGKGYGYTF. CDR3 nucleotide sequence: TGTGCCAGCAGCCCTTACAGGGGAAAGGGCTATGGCTACACCTTC.

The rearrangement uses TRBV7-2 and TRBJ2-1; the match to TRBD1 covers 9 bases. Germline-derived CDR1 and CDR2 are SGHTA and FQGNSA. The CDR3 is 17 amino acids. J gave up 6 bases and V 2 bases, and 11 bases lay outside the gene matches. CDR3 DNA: TGTGCCAGCAGCTTATCCCCTGGACAGGGGCCGATCAATGAGCAGTTCTTC. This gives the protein CASSLSPGQGPINEQFF.

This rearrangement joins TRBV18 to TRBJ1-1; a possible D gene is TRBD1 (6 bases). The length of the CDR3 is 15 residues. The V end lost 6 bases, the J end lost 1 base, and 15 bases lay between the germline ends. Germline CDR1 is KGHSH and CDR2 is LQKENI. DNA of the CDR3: TGTGCCAGCTCGTCAAAGGGGGTGCCGAACACTGAAGCTTTCTTT. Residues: CASSSKGVPNTEAFF.

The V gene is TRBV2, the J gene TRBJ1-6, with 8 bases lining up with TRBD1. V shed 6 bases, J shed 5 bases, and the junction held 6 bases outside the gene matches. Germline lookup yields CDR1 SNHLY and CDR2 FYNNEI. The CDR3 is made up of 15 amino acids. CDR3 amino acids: CASSPRGLNNSPLHF. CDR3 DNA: TGTGCCAGCAGCCCCAGGGGGCTAAATAATTCACCCCTCCACTTT.

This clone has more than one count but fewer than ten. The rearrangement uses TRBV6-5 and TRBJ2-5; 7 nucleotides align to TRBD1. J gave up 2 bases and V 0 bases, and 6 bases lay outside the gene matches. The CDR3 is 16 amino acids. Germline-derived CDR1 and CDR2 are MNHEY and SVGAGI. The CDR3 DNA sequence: TGTGCCAGCAGTTACTCGACAGGGCAGGGACAAGAGACCCAGTACTTC. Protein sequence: CASSYSTGQGQETQYF.

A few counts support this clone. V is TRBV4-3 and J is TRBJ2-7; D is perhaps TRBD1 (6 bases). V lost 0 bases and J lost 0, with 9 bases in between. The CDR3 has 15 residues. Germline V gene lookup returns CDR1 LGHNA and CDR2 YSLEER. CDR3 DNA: TGCGCCAGCAGCCAAGATCGGACAGACTCCTACGAGCAGTACTTC. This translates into CASSQDRTDSYEQYF.

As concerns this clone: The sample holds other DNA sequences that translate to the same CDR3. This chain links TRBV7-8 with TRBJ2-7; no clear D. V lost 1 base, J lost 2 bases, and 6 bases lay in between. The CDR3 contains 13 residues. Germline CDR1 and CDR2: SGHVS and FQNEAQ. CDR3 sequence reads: CASSLGRAYEQYF. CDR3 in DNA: TGTGCCAGCAGCTTAGGCAGAGCCTACGAGCAGTACTTC.

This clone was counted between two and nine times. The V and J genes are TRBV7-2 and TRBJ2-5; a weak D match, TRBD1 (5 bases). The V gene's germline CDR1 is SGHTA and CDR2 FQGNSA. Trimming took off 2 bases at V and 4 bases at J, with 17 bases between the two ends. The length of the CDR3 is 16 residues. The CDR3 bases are TGTGCCAGCAGCTTAAACAGGCCAGCCATGGGAGAGACCCAGTACTTC. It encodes CASSLNRPAMGETQYF.

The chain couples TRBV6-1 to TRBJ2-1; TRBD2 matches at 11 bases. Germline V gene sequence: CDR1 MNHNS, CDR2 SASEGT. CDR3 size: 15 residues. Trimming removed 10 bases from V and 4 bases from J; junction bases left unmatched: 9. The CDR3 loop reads CATLAGGSAYNEQFF. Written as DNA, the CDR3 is TGTGCCACTTTAGCGGGAGGGAGCGCTTACAATGAGCAGTTCTTC.

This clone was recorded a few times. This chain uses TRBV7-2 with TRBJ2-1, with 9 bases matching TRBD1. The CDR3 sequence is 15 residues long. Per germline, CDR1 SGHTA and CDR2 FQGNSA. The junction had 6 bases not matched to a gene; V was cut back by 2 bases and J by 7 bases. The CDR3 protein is CASSLRGQGKNEQFF. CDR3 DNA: TGTGCCAGCAGCTTACGGGGACAGGGAAAGAATGAGCAGTTCTTC.